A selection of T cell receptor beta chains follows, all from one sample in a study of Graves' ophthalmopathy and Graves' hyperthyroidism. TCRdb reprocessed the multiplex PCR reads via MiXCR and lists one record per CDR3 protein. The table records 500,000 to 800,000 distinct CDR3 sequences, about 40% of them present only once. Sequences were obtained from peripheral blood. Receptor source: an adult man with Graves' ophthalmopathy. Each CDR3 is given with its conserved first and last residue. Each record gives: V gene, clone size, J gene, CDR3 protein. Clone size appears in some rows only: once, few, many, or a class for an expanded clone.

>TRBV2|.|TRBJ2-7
CASSSVAGGPYEQYF
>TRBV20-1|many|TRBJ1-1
CSARDGRTEAFF
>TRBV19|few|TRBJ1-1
CASSMRLGTDLAFF
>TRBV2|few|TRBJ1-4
CASSLGRVSEKLFF
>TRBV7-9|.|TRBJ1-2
CASSLQLSGTEALGYTF
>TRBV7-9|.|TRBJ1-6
CASSLGTGLGSPLHF
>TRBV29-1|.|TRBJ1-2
CSVDAGGGYGYTF
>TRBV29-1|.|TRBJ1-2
CSAWTLNGYTF
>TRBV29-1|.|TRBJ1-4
CSVEIPGRTEELFF
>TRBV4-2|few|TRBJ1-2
CASSQEKSSNYGYTF
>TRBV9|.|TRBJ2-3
CASSVYADTQYF
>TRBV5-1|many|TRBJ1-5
CASSPPRGNQPQHF
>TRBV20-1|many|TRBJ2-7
CSAGTNKGYEQYF
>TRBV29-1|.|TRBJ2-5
CSTSTGAGETQYF
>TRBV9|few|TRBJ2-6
CASSVGGSGDGANVLTF
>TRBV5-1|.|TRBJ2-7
CASSPVGLADYEQYF
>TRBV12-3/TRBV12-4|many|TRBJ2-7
CASTKTGYEQYF
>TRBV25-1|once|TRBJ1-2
CAWRTVGVYGYTF
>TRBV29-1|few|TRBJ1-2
CSADRVGYTF
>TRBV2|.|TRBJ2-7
CASDWDRVNEQYF
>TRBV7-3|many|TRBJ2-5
CASSSGTSGRAWETQYF
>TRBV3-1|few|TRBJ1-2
CASSPGTGVDYGYTF
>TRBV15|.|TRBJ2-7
CATSRRLAGSSEQYF
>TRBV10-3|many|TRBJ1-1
CAISEGVNTEAFF
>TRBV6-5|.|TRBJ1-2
CASSYSHFPMEGYTF
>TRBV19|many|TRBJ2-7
CATRPGRTYEQYF
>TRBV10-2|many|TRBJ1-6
CASSEKGSSYNSPLHF
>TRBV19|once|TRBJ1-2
CASSPDRLDGYTF
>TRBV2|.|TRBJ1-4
CANSTGKQSTNEKLFF
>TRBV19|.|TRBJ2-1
CASSGRTGDFNEQFF
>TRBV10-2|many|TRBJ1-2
CASSESTVIGYTF
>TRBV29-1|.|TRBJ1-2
CSQVGRVGYTF
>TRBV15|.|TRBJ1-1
CATSRLQNTEAFF
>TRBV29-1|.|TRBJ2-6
CSVAAVGGNVLTF
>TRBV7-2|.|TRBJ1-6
CASSLGGGLLNNSPLHF
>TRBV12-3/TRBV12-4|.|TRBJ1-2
CASSPPGQAAYGYTF
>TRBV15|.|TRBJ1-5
CATSRDQGSETQHF
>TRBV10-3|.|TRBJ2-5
CACTTGQGVETQYF
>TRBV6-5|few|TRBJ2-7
CASNPLAGRYEQYF